Presented here are 11 T cell receptor beta chains from one specimen sequenced in a study of OX40 agonist ivuxolimab in advanced cancers. The data were produced by immunoSEQ multiplex PCR, yet TCRdb's version contains in-frame clones alone and is incomplete. This table has about 61,000 clones, 70% to 90% appearing once. The specimen was CD4+ or CD8+ T cells sorted from blood, collected in a trial of the OX40 agonist ivuxolimab. These receptor sequences come from an adult with an advanced solid tumor such as melanoma, head and neck, liver or kidney cancer.

The chain employs TRBV18 and TRBJ1-1; D not resolved. The CDR3 spans 13 residues. Trimming shortened V by 6 bases and J by 1 base, and 9 bases separated the two germline ends. Germline CDR1 is KGHSH and CDR2 is LQKENI. The DNA for the CDR3 is TGTGCCAGCTCTTTCGTCGGGAACACTGAAGCTTTCTTT. This sequence encodes CASSFVGNTEAFF.

The V call is TRBV5-5, the J call TRBJ1-4; no clear D. Trimming stripped 4 bases from V and 7 bases from J, with 11 bases between. The CDR3 runs 13 residues. Per germline, CDR1 SGHKS and CDR2 YYEKEE (reference sequence). The CDR3, as DNA: TGTGCCAGCAGCCGGGGAGCCAGTGAAAAACTGTTTTTT. Protein product: CASSRGASEKLFF.

The sample holds a few counts of this clone. This rearrangement joins TRBV7-2 to TRBJ1-1; D possibly corresponds to TRBD1 (5 bases). The CDR3 has 14 amino acids. Germline V lookup: CDR1 SGHTA, CDR2 FQGNSA. Trimming took 5 bases from V and 4 from J, leaving 14 bases between them. The CDR3 region is CASSPPGHVTEAFF. The DNA of the CDR3 is TGTGCCAGCAGCCCGCCTGGACATGTCACTGAAGCTTTCTTT.

The chain couples TRBV7-2 to TRBJ2-3; either TRBD1 or TRBD2 may supply D (6 bases each). Germline V gives CDR1 SGHTA, CDR2 FQGNSA. The length of the CDR3 is 16 residues. V lost 7 bases, J lost 4 bases, and 21 bases lay in between. This chain's CDR3 is CASNPGWRGEPDTQYF. Written as DNA, the CDR3 is TGTGCCAGCAACCCAGGTTGGAGGGGGGAACCAGATACGCAGTATTTT.

The J gene is TRBJ1-4, the V gene TRBV5-1; D remains unclear. Germline V gene sequence: CDR1 SGHRS, CDR2 YFSETQ. The CDR3 loop spans 14 amino acids. V lost 4 bases and J 3 bases, leaving 10 bases between the germline ends. CDR3 in amino acids: CASSVGQANEKLFF. CDR3 coding DNA: TGCGCCAGCAGCGTTGGTCAGGCTAATGAAAAACTGTTTTTT.

The chain couples TRBV7-8 to TRBJ1-3; no reliable D call. CDR1 is SGHVS, CDR2 FQNEAQ, per germline. This CDR3 is built from 13 residues. The V and J ends lost 3 bases and 2 bases respectively, with 5 bases between them. CDR3 protein: CASSFPAGNTIYF. CDR3 bases: TGTGCCAGCAGCTTTCCCGCTGGAAACACCATATATTTT.

This clone turned up a few times. This chain uses TRBV19 with TRBJ1-5; tentative D call: TRBD1 (5 bases). The CDR3 is 14 amino acids. V was clipped by 7 bases and J by 3 bases, with 13 bases between them. CDR1 and CDR2 from the germline V gene are LNHDA and SQIVND (reference sequence). The CDR3: CASMGGQYNQPQHF. CDR3 DNA: TGTGCCAGTATGGGAGGACAATACAATCAGCCCCAGCATTTT.

The chain is built from TRBV7-9 and TRBJ2-2; D gene ambiguous. Germline V gives CDR1 SEHNR, CDR2 FQNEAQ (reference sequence). This CDR3 is built from 14 residues. The V end lost 1 base, the J end lost 5 bases, and 8 bases lay between the germline ends. The DNA of the CDR3 is TGTGCCAGCAGCTTAGGTTCTCGGACCGGGGAGCTGTTTTTT. This codes for CASSLGSRTGELFF.

The chain is built from TRBV5-4 and TRBJ2-2; D is possibly TRBD1 (6 bases). This CDR3 has 15 residues. The V end was cut by 2 bases, the J end by 1 base, with 9 bases between. Germline V lookup: CDR1 SGHNT, CDR2 YYREEE (reference sequence). The CDR3 nucleotides are TGTGCCAGCAGCTTTCTGACAGGGAACACCGGGGAGCTGTTTTTT. It is translated as CASSFLTGNTGELFF.

This chain links TRBV9 with TRBJ2-3, with 8 bases matching TRBD1. Trimming removed 4 bases from V and 6 bases from J; junction bases left unmatched: 7. The CDR3 length is 14 residues. Germline values: CDR1 SGDLS, CDR2 YYNGEE. CDR3 nucleotide sequence: TGTGCCAGCAGCCCGGGGACAGGCGTCGATACGCAGTATTTT. This sequence encodes CASSPGTGVDTQYF.

This clone was detected only once. This chain uses TRBV19 with TRBJ1-5; no definite D call. Trimming pared 0 bases from V and 2 bases from J, leaving 5 bases between. In germline, CDR1 is LNHDA, CDR2 SQIVND (reference sequence). CDR3 length equals 14 residues. DNA of the CDR3: TGTGCCAGTAGTATAGATGGGGGCAATCAGCCCCAGCATTTT. Residues: CASSIDGGNQPQHF.